This entry describes one T cell receptor (beta chain). The V gene end was trimmed by 5 bases and the J gene end by 4 bases; junction bases not matched to a gene: 13. There are 18 residues in the CDR3. Germline values: CDR1 MDHEN, CDR2 SYDVKM. The data were produced by immunoSEQ multiplex PCR, yet TCRdb's version contains in-frame clones alone and is incomplete. Of 31,000 or so clones detected, approximately 87% appear once; the ten largest clones hold roughly 30%. The entry originates in a study of OX40 agonist ivuxolimab in advanced cancers. Looking at the study overall: It was ivuxolimab, an agonistic anti-OX40 (CD134) antibody, that patients were treated with. Dose-escalation subjects each had hepatocellular carcinoma, melanoma, renal cell or head and neck cancer. Three patients, one with hepatocellular carcinoma and two with cutaneous melanoma, achieved partial responses.

Samples of blood were obtained at baseline, on cycle 4 day 1, and on cycle 7 day 1. This clonotype was sampled from an adult with an advanced solid tumor such as melanoma, head and neck, liver or kidney cancer. Source: CD4+ or CD8+ T cells sorted from blood, taken in a trial of the OX40 agonist ivuxolimab. The V and J genes are TRBV28 and TRBJ2-6; TRBD1 matches at 8 bases. CDR3 DNA: TGTGCCAGCAGTCCCGCCATTCTCCGACAGGGGGGGGCCAACGTCCTGACTTTC. Its translation: CASSPAILRQGGANVLTF. Using reference TRBV28 and TRBJ2-6 for the parts outside the CDR3, the full variable domain is DVKVTQSSRYLVKRTGEKVFLECVQDMDHENMFWYRQDPGLGLRLIYFSYDVKMKEKGDIPEGYSVSREKKERFSLILESASTNQTSMYLCASSPAILRQGGANVLTFGAGSRLTVL.